The next 29 T cell receptor beta chains were all read from a single sample in a study of blood T cells in healthy people across ages. Combining a sample-barcoded 5' primer with a J-beta primer mix, a second PCR ran for roughly 7 to 12 cycles. TCRdb recomputed calls from the 5' RACE reads with MiXCR, one row per CDR3 protein. Among 900,000 to 950,000 distinct CDR3 sequences, almost 30% were seen once, and the ten largest hold roughly 10%. These sequences were also reported in another study, on T cells of mothers and their children.

The specimen sequenced was blood. The receptor source for this set is a woman aged 40-49 years in good health.

With regard to this clonotype: Since a much larger clone is just one base distant, this may be a read error. The rearrangement uses TRBV12-3 or TRBV12-4 and TRBJ2-4; a possible D gene is TRBD1 (6 bases). Trimming took off 5 bases at V and 13 bases at J, with 21 bases between the two ends. This CDR3 contains 14 residues. The CDR3 here is CASSPDSQSYEQYF. CDR3 bases: TGTGCCAGCAGTCCGGACAGTCAAAGTTATGAGCAGTACTTC.

The chain uses TRBV27 and TRBJ2-7, with D uncertain. V dropped 8 bases and J dropped 2 bases, with 16 bases sitting between them. The CDR3 runs 14 residues. The V gene's germline CDR1 is MNHEY and CDR2 SMNVEV (reference sequence). CDR3 amino acids: CASGRRGWAYEQYF. CDR3 coding DNA: TGTGCCAGCGGACGACGTGGGTGGGCCTACGAGCAGTACTTC.

About this clonotype itself: This is likely a read error, given that the CDR3 carries no conserved phenylalanine or tryptophan at its end. The V gene is TRBV30, the J gene TRBJ1-4; D gene unclear. The germline V gene has CDR1 GTSNPN and CDR2 SVGIG (reference sequence). The V end lost 1 base, the J end lost 8 bases, and 23 bases lay between the germline ends. CDR3 length: 17 residues. The CDR3 loop is CAWSGIRRNGVEEKLFV. The CDR3 DNA is TGTGCCTGGAGTGGAATCCGGCGGAACGGGGTCGAGGAAAAACTGTTTGTT.

Here the CDR3 reads CATSLPGFLYGYTF. The CDR3 DNA follows: TGTGCCACCAGCCTCCCCGGATTTCTTTATGGCTACACCTTC. The chain has TRBV15 and TRBJ1-2; unclear D gene. Germline-derived CDR1 and CDR2 are LNHNV and YYDKDF (reference sequence). V was clipped by 5 bases and J by 5 bases, with 15 bases between them. This CDR3 is 14 amino acids long.

This clonotype turned up a few times. This chain joins TRBV10-2 and TRBJ2-5; a weak D match, TRBD2 (6 bases). The CDR3 covers 11 residues. V shed 5 bases and J shed 9 bases, with 10 bases lying between them. CDR1 is WSHSY and CDR2 is SAAADI in the germline V gene. The CDR3 is CASSQPGAQYF. Here the CDR3 DNA reads TGCGCCAGCAGTCAACCGGGGGCCCAGTACTTC.

This clonotype was recorded at least ten times. The chain employs TRBV7-9 and TRBJ2-7, with TRBD2 as a possible D gene (5 bases). Germline CDR1 reads SEHNR; CDR2 reads FQNEAQ (reference sequence). V lost 0 bases and J lost 6, with 12 bases in between. This CDR3 comprises 14 residues. The CDR3 is CASSLALREGEQYF. The CDR3 coding sequence is TGTGCCAGCAGCTTAGCCCTTCGAGAGGGCGAGCAGTACTTC.

The chain couples TRBV6-2 or TRBV6-3 to TRBJ2-1; TRBD1 matches at 9 bases. The CDR3 runs 14 residues. CDR1 and CDR2 (germline): MNHEY, SVGEGT. J lost 4 bases, V lost 7 bases, and 5 bases had no gene match. The CDR3 DNA sequence: TGTGCCAGCATGATAGGACAGGGGTACAATGAGCAGTTCTTC. Encoded protein: CASMIGQGYNEQFF.

The chain has TRBV2 and TRBJ2-3; the D call may be TRBD1 or TRBD2 (5 bases each). Trimming removed 5 bases at V and 4 bases at J, with 10 bases between. From germline, CDR1 is SNHLY and CDR2 FYNNEI. The CDR3 spans 13 residues. The CDR3 loop is CASSMGVADTQYF. CDR3 in DNA: TGTGCCAGCAGTATGGGGGTGGCAGATACGCAGTATTTT.

This clonotype came up many times. Compared with germline, one end of the junction differs, possibly owing to a read error. The rearrangement links TRBV4-3 to TRBJ1-3; tentative D call: TRBD1 (6 bases). The CDR3 contains 14 residues. Germline CDR1 is LGHNA and CDR2 is YSLEER. CDR3 nucleotide sequence: TGCGCCAGCAGCCAAACAGGGACTGGAGACACCATATATTTT. Encoded protein: CASSQTGTGDTIYF.

This clonotype occurred many times. The chain has TRBV14 and TRBJ2-5; D remains ambiguous. The CDR3 has 13 residues. V lost 6 bases and J 0 bases, leaving 8 bases between the germline ends. CDR1 and CDR2 (germline): SGHDN, FVKESK. DNA for the CDR3: TGTGCCAGCAGTCAACAGTACCAAGAGACCCAGTACTTC. Translating it yields CASSQQYQETQYF.

In this sample, this clonotype turned up a few times. The J gene is TRBJ1-1, the V gene TRBV29-1; no definite D call. Trimming stripped 0 bases from V and 3 bases from J, with 11 bases between. CDR1 and CDR2 from the germline V gene are SQVTM and ANQGSEA. This CDR3 comprises 14 residues. The CDR3 spells CSVEEPGSYTEAFF. The CDR3 DNA is TGCAGCGTTGAAGAACCTGGGAGCTACACTGAAGCTTTCTTT. The full variable domain, completed using reference TRBV29-1 and TRBJ1-1, is SAVISQKPSRDICQRGTSLTIQCQVDSQVTMMFWYRQQPGQSLTLIATANQGSEATYESGFVIDKFPISRPNLTFSTLTVSNMSPEDSSIYLCSVEEPGSYTEAFFGQGTRLTVV.

This clonotype occurred many times. The CDR3 loop is CASSETGTDTYEQYF. CDR3 nucleotide sequence: TGTGCCAGCAGCGAGACCGGGACAGATACCTACGAGCAGTACTTC. The V call is TRBV9, the J call TRBJ2-7, with 7 nucleotides matching TRBD1. The CDR3 runs to 15 residues. Looked up from germline, CDR1 is SGDLS and CDR2 is YYNGEE. The V and J ends lost 3 bases and 2 bases, in that order; junction bases with no gene match: 8.

This clonotype was seen a single time. A junction end diverges from the germline sequence, so it may reflect a read error. The chain recombines TRBV12-3 or TRBV12-4 with TRBJ2-5; TRBD1 matches 7 bases. The J call may be mistaken, given a closer DNA end match to TRBJ2-1. The CDR3 totals 14 residues. This chain's CDR3 is CASNPGTAQETQFF. CDR3 in DNA: TGCGCCAGCAATCCTGGGACAGCCCAAGAGACCCAGTTCTTC.

The chain links TRBV29-1 to TRBJ2-1; TRBD2 aligns across 9 bases. Germline CDR1 SQVTM, CDR2 ANQGSEA. The length of the CDR3 is 14 residues. V lost 6 bases to trimming and J lost 2 bases; unmatched junction nucleotides: 5. DNA of the CDR3: TGCAGCGTCTCCAGCGGGAGGCCCTACAATGAGCAGTTCTTC. It codes for CSVSSGRPYNEQFF.

In this sample, this clonotype turned up a few times. The CDR3 loop reads CSASGLVGAEQFF. For the CDR3, the DNA is TGCAGTGCTAGTGGACTAGTTGGGGCTGAGCAGTTCTTC. The gene calls are TRBV20-1 and TRBJ2-1; 7 nucleotides line up with TRBD2. This CDR3 region has 13 residues. CDR1 and CDR2 (germline): DFQATT, SNEGSKA (reference sequence). The J segment lost 9 bases and the V segment lost 3 bases, leaving 8 bases of the junction unmatched.

This chain connects TRBV10-3 to TRBJ2-3; TRBD2 might be the D (7 bases). Germline V lookup: CDR1 ENHRY, CDR2 SYGVKD. This CDR3 spans 13 amino acids. The V end was cut by 7 bases, the J end by 5 bases, with 13 bases between. This CDR3 is CAIKGGAVDTQYF. CDR3 nucleotide sequence: TGTGCCATCAAAGGGGGGGCGGTAGATACGCAGTATTTT.

The chain combines TRBV25-1 with TRBJ2-5; no reliable D call. V shed 4 bases and J shed 0 bases, with 9 bases lying between them. Looked up from germline, CDR1 is MGHDK and CDR2 is SYGVNS. The CDR3 totals 14 residues. CDR3 protein: CASSARRHQETQYF. The CDR3 DNA sequence: TGTGCCAGCAGTGCCCGGCGGCACCAAGAGACCCAGTACTTC.

The sample holds many counts of this clonotype. The J gene is TRBJ1-6, the V gene TRBV4-3, with 8 bases aligning to TRBD1. The CDR3 covers 17 residues. V shed 0 bases, J shed 10 bases, and the junction held 11 bases outside the gene matches. Germline V CDR1 and CDR2: LGHNA, YSLEER. CDR3 residues: CASSQDRSDRASSPLHF. The CDR3 DNA reads as TGCGCCAGCAGCCAAGATAGATCGGACAGGGCGAGCTCACCCCTCCACTTT.

This sequence joins TRBV13 and TRBJ2-3, with D perhaps matching TRBD2 (7 bases). The length of the CDR3 is 12 residues. Trimming left V 8 bases short and J 6 bases short, with 12 bases between. Per germline, CDR1 PRHDT and CDR2 FYEKMQ (reference sequence). In nucleotides, the CDR3 is TGTGCCAGCTGGGGGGGCGAGGATACGCAGTATTTT. The encoded protein is CASWGGEDTQYF.

This clonotype was counted between two and nine times. V usage is TRBV10-3 and J usage is TRBJ1-2; the D is unclear. The CDR3 spans 16 residues. The germline V gene encodes CDR1 ENHRY and CDR2 SYGVKD. Trimming left V 0 bases short and J 4 bases short, with 15 bases between. The CDR3, as DNA: TGTGCCATCAGTGAGTCGAGTTCAGAATTAGGCTATGGCTACACCTTC. This translates into CAISESSSELGYGYTF.

In regard to this clonotype: A read error is possible here, since a much larger clone lies one base away. The rearrangement uses TRBV4-1 and TRBJ2-7; D is unresolved. V was shortened by 4 bases and J by 1 base, with 11 bases between the two germline ends. Germline CDR1 is MGHRA and CDR2 is YSYEKL. The CDR3 length is 14 residues. The CDR3 sequence is CASSPLAPSYEQYF. The CDR3 DNA is TGCGCCAGCAGCCCCCTTGCCCCTTCCTACGAGCAGTACTTC.

This clonotype was observed a handful of times. V is TRBV27 and J is TRBJ1-2; tentatively, D is TRBD1 (5 bases). V gave up 3 bases and J gave up 5 bases, with 16 bases separating them. This CDR3 contains 15 residues. Per the germline V gene, CDR1 is MNHEY and CDR2 is SMNVEV (reference sequence). The DNA of the CDR3 is TGTGCCAGCAGTTTCTCCCCCCCGGGGGGATATGGCTACACCTTC. Amino acids: CASSFSPPGGYGYTF.

In its sample, this clonotype was seen many times. V gene TRBV10-3 combines with J gene TRBJ2-3, with D maybe TRBD2 (5 bases). From germline, CDR1 is ENHRY and CDR2 SYGVKD. This CDR3 is built from 15 residues. V was shortened by 3 bases and J by 2 bases, with 12 bases between the two germline ends. The CDR3 here is CAISENSVDTDTQYF. CDR3 DNA: TGTGCCATCAGTGAAAATAGCGTTGACACAGATACGCAGTATTTT.

A single count supports this clonotype. V is TRBV30 and J is TRBJ1-5, with TRBD1 matching 9 bases. The CDR3 is made up of 14 amino acids. From germline, CDR1 is GTSNPN and CDR2 SVGIG (reference sequence). J lost 5 bases, V lost 3 bases, and 5 bases had no gene match. The CDR3 bases are TGTGCCTGGAGCACGGGACAGGGCGATCAGCCCCAGCATTTT. Protein: CAWSTGQGDQPQHF.

This clonotype was picked up many times. V usage is TRBV5-1 and J usage is TRBJ2-1, with 7 bases lining up with TRBD1. Trimming at V came to 3 bases and at J to 4 bases, leaving 4 bases not matched to a gene. CDR1 is SGHRS, CDR2 YFSETQ, per germline. The CDR3 spans 14 residues. CDR3 nucleotide sequence: TGCGCCAGCAGCTCGGCGACAGGGTACAATGAGCAGTTCTTC. Its translation: CASSSATGYNEQFF.

The chain links TRBV2 to TRBJ1-2; unclear D gene. CDR3 length: 11 amino acids. Germline CDR1 is SNHLY and CDR2 is FYNNEI. V lost 8 bases, J lost 2 bases, and 6 bases lay in between. CDR3: CASEANYGYTF. Here the CDR3 DNA reads TGTGCCAGCGAAGCAAACTATGGCTACACCTTC.

The chain uses TRBV28 and TRBJ2-5, with 10 bases matching TRBD2. Germline trimming cut 5 bases from V and 5 bases from J; bases unmatched to any gene: 20. The germline gives CDR1 MDHEN, CDR2 SYDVKM. CDR3 length equals 19 residues. DNA of the CDR3: TGTGCCAGCAGTCCCCTGAACCTAGCGGGGGCCTCCCAGGCCGAGACCCAGTACTTC. Protein sequence: CASSPLNLAGASQAETQYF.

This clonotype came up once. The J gene is TRBJ1-2, the V gene TRBV11-2; D remains ambiguous. V was pared by 5 bases and J by 8 bases, with 12 bases between. CDR1 and CDR2 (germline): SGHAT, FQNNGV. CDR3 length equals 12 residues. The CDR3 reads CASSPSFNGYTF. The CDR3 DNA reads as TGTGCCAGCAGCCCTTCCTTTAACGGCTACACCTTC.

This clonotype was observed a few times. The rearrangement links TRBV2 to TRBJ2-1; D tentatively fits TRBD1 or TRBD2 (5 bases each). Between the trimmed V and J ends, which lost 7 bases and 3 bases, there was a span of 13 bases. The CDR3 loop spans 14 amino acids. Germline values: CDR1 SNHLY, CDR2 FYNNEI. Here the CDR3 DNA reads TGTGCCAGCAATGAGGGGTCGGGCTACAATGAGCAGTTCTTC. Translating it yields CASNEGSGYNEQFF.